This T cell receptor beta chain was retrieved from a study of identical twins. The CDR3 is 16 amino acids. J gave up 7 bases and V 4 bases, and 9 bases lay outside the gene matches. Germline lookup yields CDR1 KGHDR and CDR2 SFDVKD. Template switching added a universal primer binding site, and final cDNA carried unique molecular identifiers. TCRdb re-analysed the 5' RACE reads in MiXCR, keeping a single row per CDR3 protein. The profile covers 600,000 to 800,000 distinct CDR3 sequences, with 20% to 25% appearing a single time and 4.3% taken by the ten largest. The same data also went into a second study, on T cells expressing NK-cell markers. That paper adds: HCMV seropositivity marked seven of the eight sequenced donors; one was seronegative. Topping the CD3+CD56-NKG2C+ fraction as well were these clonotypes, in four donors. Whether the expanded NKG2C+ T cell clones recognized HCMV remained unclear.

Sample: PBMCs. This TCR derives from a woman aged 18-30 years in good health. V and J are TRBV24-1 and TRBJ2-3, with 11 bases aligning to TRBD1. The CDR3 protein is CATSEAGTGGENTQYF. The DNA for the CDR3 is TGTGCCACCAGTGAGGCCGGGACAGGGGGAGAAAATACGCAGTATTTT.